Below, 16 T cell receptor beta chains from the same sample are listed, as sequenced in a study of blood T cell repertoires in COVID-19. TCRdb's copy holds only in-frame clones and misses some; the assay was immunoSEQ multiplex PCR. The table shows roughly 140,000 clones, with roughly 88% occurring only once. The specimen was peripheral blood. All receptors come from a man between 65 and 80 years old with acute or convalescent COVID-19.

The rearrangement uses TRBV5-6 and TRBJ1-1, with TRBD1 as a possible D gene (5 bases). CDR3 length equals 15 residues. Trimming left V 4 bases short and J 1 base short, with 14 bases between. CDR1 is SGHDT, CDR2 YYEEEE, per germline. The CDR3 here is CASSPVWGGNTEAFF. Written as DNA, the CDR3 is TGTGCCAGCAGCCCGGTCTGGGGCGGGAACACTGAAGCTTTCTTT.

V and J are TRBV9 and TRBJ2-1; 11 positions match TRBD1. CDR3 length equals 18 residues. Germline V gene data show CDR1 as SGDLS and CDR2 as YYNGEE. With 0 bases clipped from V and 8 bases from J, the junction kept 13 bases outside the gene matches. This CDR3 is CASSVVRGTGGIGDEQFF. For the CDR3, the DNA is TGTGCCAGCAGCGTAGTTAGGGGGACAGGGGGTATTGGCGATGAGCAGTTCTTC.

This chain links TRBV4-1 with TRBJ1-1, with D tentatively TRBD1 (6 bases). Germline loops: CDR1 MGHRA, CDR2 YSYEKL. The CDR3 extends over 15 amino acids. V gave up 5 bases and J gave up 1 base, with 14 bases separating them. DNA of the CDR3: TGCGCCAGCAGCTACCGGGGGGCGTCGAACACTGAAGCTTTCTTT. It codes for CASSYRGASNTEAFF.

The chain uses TRBV6-5 and TRBJ2-1, with a tentative D call TRBD2 (5 bases). The CDR3 consists of 11 residues. Germline CDR1 is MNHEY and CDR2 is SVGAGI. Trimming took 2 bases from V and 9 from J, leaving 5 bases between them. The CDR3 nucleotides read TGTGCCAGCAGTTACGAGGGTGAGCAGTTCTTC. Translated: CASSYEGEQFF.

J is TRBJ1-4 and V is TRBV30; perhaps TRBD1 as D (5 bases). Deletions cut 4 bases from V and 11 bases from J, with 17 bases between. The length of the CDR3 is 13 residues. Germline CDR1 is GTSNPN and CDR2 is SVGIG (reference sequence). As DNA, the CDR3 is TGTGCCTGGACCGTGGGCAGGGAGGGCAAACTGTTTTTT. This gives the protein CAWTVGREGKLFF.

The chain joins TRBV5-1 to TRBJ2-1; 11 bases fit TRBD2. V was pared by 4 bases and J by 0 bases, with 12 bases of the junction left unmatched. CDR1 and CDR2 (germline): SGHRS, YFSETQ. CDR3 length equals 19 residues. The CDR3 bases are TGCGCCAGCAGCCCCACCGGGACTAGCGGCCCTAGCTCCTACAATGAGCAGTTCTTC. It is translated as CASSPTGTSGPSSYNEQFF.

The V gene is TRBV6-5, the J gene TRBJ2-5; weak D call: TRBD1 (6 bases). V lost 6 bases to trimming and J lost 9 bases, with 11 bases between them. CDR1 and CDR2 from the germline V gene are MNHEY and SVGAGI. The CDR3 runs 11 residues. In nucleotides, the CDR3 is TGTGCCAGCAGCCACGGGACATCCCAGTACTTC. Its protein is CASSHGTSQYF.

V is TRBV2 and J is TRBJ2-5; 9 nucleotides agree with TRBD1. CDR1 and CDR2 from the germline V gene are SNHLY and FYNNEI. Germline trimming cut 8 bases from V and 3 bases from J; bases unmatched to any gene: 7. This CDR3 comprises 14 residues. The CDR3 is CASGDREEEETQYF. In nucleotides, the CDR3 is TGTGCCAGCGGGGACAGGGAAGAGGAAGAGACCCAGTACTTC.

This chain uses TRBV28 with TRBJ2-5, with TRBD1 matching over 7 bases. The length of the CDR3 is 14 residues. Trimming at V came to 5 bases and at J to 5 bases, leaving 8 bases not matched to a gene. In germline, CDR1 is MDHEN, CDR2 SYDVKM. The DNA of the CDR3 is TGTGCCAGCAGTACGACAGGGCGTGAGGAGACCCAGTACTTC. Its protein is CASSTTGREETQYF.

This clone has a handful of counts. The chain uses TRBV28 and TRBJ1-1; the match to TRBD1 covers 8 bases. This CDR3 is 15 amino acids long. Germline V gives CDR1 MDHEN, CDR2 SYDVKM. V was pared by 4 bases and J by 4 bases, with 8 bases of the junction left unmatched. DNA of the CDR3: TGTGCCAGCAGTTCCCCAGGGGGCGAAGTCACTGAAGCTTTCTTT. It encodes CASSSPGGEVTEAFF.

Written as DNA, the CDR3 is TGTGCCAGCAGGTCGGGACTCTTACAAGAGCAGTACTTC. Protein product: CASRSGLLQEQYF. The chain combines TRBV5-6 with TRBJ2-7; tentative D call: TRBD2 (6 bases). Germline lookup yields CDR1 SGHDT and CDR2 YYEEEE. The CDR3 loop spans 13 amino acids. V was shortened by 5 bases and J by 7 bases, with 16 bases between the two germline ends.

This chain uses TRBV28 with TRBJ2-3, with a tentative D call TRBD2 (6 bases). The CDR3 runs 13 residues. Trimming shortened V by 2 bases and J by 5 bases, and 8 bases separated the two germline ends. Germline CDR1 and CDR2: MDHEN and SYDVKM. In nucleotides, the CDR3 is TGTGCCAGCAGTTTAAAGGGAGGAGATACGCAGTATTTT. This translates into CASSLKGGDTQYF.

This rearrangement joins TRBV10-2 to TRBJ2-7; TRBD2 agrees at 12 bases. J was trimmed by 6 bases and V by 7 bases; bases with no gene match: 7. There are 14 residues in the CDR3. In germline, CDR1 is WSHSY, CDR2 SAAADI. CDR3 in amino acids: CASNLAGGLGEQYF. The CDR3 region has the DNA TGCGCCAGCAACCTAGCGGGGGGGCTCGGCGAGCAGTACTTC.

The chain couples TRBV7-6 to TRBJ2-2; 7 bases match TRBD1. Germline assignment: CDR1 SGHVS and CDR2 FNYEAQ. With V trimmed by 6 bases and J by 1 base, 5 bases remained unmatched. The CDR3 loop spans 15 amino acids. The CDR3 nucleotides are TGTGCCAGCAGGTCAGGGACAGTGAACACCGGGGAGCTGTTTTTT. Translation gives CASRSGTVNTGELFF.

This clone was detected a few times. The chain employs TRBV6-4 and TRBJ1-6; TRBD1 aligns across 8 bases. The CDR3 is 14 amino acids. From germline, CDR1 is MRHNA and CDR2 SNTAGT. The trim removed 6 bases at V and 6 bases at J, leaving 4 bases unmatched. CDR3 region: CASSRDRFNSPLHF. CDR3 nucleotides: TGTGCCAGCAGCCGGGACAGGTTTAATTCACCCCTCCACTTT.

This clone was observed a single time. CDR3 sequence reads: CASSLYQGGNYGYTF. DNA for the CDR3: TGTGCCAGCAGCCTCTATCAGGGTGGTAACTATGGCTACACCTTC. This chain connects TRBV7-9 to TRBJ1-2; a possible D gene is TRBD1 (5 bases). Trimming stripped 5 bases from V and 1 base from J, with 14 bases between. CDR1 SEHNR and CDR2 FQNEAQ come from the germline V gene (reference sequence). The CDR3 is 15 amino acids.